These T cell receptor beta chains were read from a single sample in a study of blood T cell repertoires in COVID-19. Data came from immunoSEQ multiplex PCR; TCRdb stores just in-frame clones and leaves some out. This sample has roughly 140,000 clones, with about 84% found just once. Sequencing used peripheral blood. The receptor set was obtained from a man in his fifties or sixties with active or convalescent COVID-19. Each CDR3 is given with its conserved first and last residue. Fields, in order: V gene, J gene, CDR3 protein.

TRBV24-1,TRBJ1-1,CANRRQGRNTEAFF
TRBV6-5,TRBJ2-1,CASSYSGAYNEQFF
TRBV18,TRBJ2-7,CASSGQFTYEQYF
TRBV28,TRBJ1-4,CASSLAILPATNEKLFF
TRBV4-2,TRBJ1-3,CASSQRTPGQGSSGNTIYF
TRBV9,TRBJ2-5,CASSVGTSGETQYF
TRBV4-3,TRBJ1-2,CASSQESLQGSYGYTF
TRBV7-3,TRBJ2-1,CASSLFVGEDNEQFF
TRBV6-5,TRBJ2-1,CASSYTGNEQFF
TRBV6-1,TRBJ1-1,CASSDREIINTEAFF
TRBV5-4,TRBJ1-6,CASSLAVRVRNSPLHF
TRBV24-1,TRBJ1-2,CATSEPGQADGYTF
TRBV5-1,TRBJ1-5,CASSPTGPGQPQHF
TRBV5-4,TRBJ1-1,CASSSPEGVTEAFF
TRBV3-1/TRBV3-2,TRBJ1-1,CASSQVRDWPGAPEAFF
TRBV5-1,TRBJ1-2,CASSSTPGQWGYGYTF
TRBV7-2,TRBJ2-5,CASSLSREQETQYF
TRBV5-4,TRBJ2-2,CASSPQERGELFF
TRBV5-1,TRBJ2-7,CASSQGLGAYEQYF
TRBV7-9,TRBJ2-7,CASSPPAAGEQYF
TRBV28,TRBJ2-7,CASFSGSRGYEQYF
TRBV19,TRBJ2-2,CASSIGVTGELFF
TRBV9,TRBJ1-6,CASSVDWSSPLHF